The sequence of this T cell receptor beta chain was determined in a study of T cell changes during pregnancy in multiple sclerosis. TCRdb keeps only in-frame clones here, not all; method: immunoSEQ multiplex PCR. The sample has about 53,000 clones; about 88% are singletons. V was cut by 3 bases and J by 5 bases, with 7 bases left in between. This CDR3 contains 11 residues. The V gene's germline CDR1 is SQVTM and CDR2 ANQGSEA. This TCR was recovered from a female donor with multiple sclerosis, enrolled in a pregnancy study. This chain connects TRBV29-1 to TRBJ1-1; D is undetermined. The starting material was CD8+ T cells from peripheral blood mononuclear cells, obtained before pregnancy. The CDR3 nucleotides are TGCAGCGTTGAGAGGTATACTGAAGCTTTCTTT. Translated, it gives CSVERYTEAFF.